Shown below are 25 T cell receptor beta chains from a single sample sequenced in a study of T cells after yellow fever vaccination. TCRdb reprocessed the 5' RACE reads with MiXCR, giving one entry per CDR3 protein. The sample records around 590,000 distinct CDR3 sequences, 10% to 15% being singletons. This material consisted of PBMCs, taken on the day of the yellow fever booster vaccination. These receptors were obtained from a man aged 25 to 40 who received the YFV17D yellow fever vaccine.

This clonotype showed up just a few times. This rearrangement joins TRBV20-1 to TRBJ2-1, with 7 bases identical to TRBD1. CDR1 and CDR2 from the germline V gene are DFQATT and SNEGSKA (reference sequence). The CDR3 has 14 amino acids. Trimming at V came to 3 bases and at J to 6 bases, leaving 8 bases not matched to a gene. The CDR3 nucleotides read TGCAGTGCTAGGCGGACAGGAAGTCGCAATGAGCAGTTCTTC. As protein: CSARRTGSRNEQFF.

The chain couples TRBV30 to TRBJ2-2; 7 positions agree with TRBD2. CDR3 length: 15 amino acids. V lost 0 bases to trimming and J lost 4 bases; unmatched junction nucleotides: 5. CDR1 is GTSNPN, CDR2 SVGIG, per germline (reference sequence). The DNA for the CDR3 is TGTGCCTGGAGTGTAAAAGGGACTATCACCGGGGAGCTGTTTTTT. Its protein product is CAWSVKGTITGELFF. Drawing the rest from reference TRBV30 and TRBJ2-2, the complete variable domain is SQTIHQWPATLVQPVGSPLSLECTVEGTSNPNLYWYRQAAGRGLQLLFYSVGIGQISSEVPQNLSASRPQDRQFILSSKKLLLSDSGFYLCAWSVKGTITGELFFGEGSRLTVL.

This clonotype was counted a few times. The rearrangement links TRBV7-2 to TRBJ2-7; TRBD2 agrees at 7 bases. The CDR3 consists of 15 residues. The junction had 10 bases not matched to a gene; V was cut back by 1 base and J by 7 bases. Germline assignment: CDR1 SGHTA and CDR2 FQGNSA. This CDR3 reads CASSLVGGRLGEQYF. The CDR3, as DNA: TGTGCCAGCAGCTTAGTGGGCGGGAGACTTGGAGAGCAGTACTTC.

This clonotype came up many times. The genes are TRBV5-1 and TRBJ1-1; possible D gene TRBD1, 5 bases. The germline CDR1 and CDR2 sequences are SGHRS and YFSETQ. The CDR3 sequence is 14 residues long. Trimming took off 4 bases at V and 0 bases at J, with 10 bases between the two ends. The CDR3 DNA is TGCGCCAGCAGCACCGGGACGGTGAACACTGAAGCTTTCTTT. It codes for CASSTGTVNTEAFF.

The chain joins TRBV20-1 to TRBJ1-5; 7 bases are shared with TRBD1. CDR1 is DFQATT, CDR2 SNEGSKA, per germline (reference sequence). Trimming cost V 7 bases and J 7 bases; bases outside gene matches: 10. The CDR3 runs to 13 residues. The DNA of the CDR3 is TGCAGTGTTTTTCAAGGGGGCGGACAGCCCCAGCATTTT. Translation: CSVFQGGGQPQHF.

CDR3 DNA: TGTGCCAGCAAGACAGAGAGCTCCTACGAGCAGTACTTC. Translated, it gives CASKTESSYEQYF. V and J are TRBV12-3 or TRBV12-4 and TRBJ2-7; tentatively, D is TRBD1 (5 bases). CDR3 length equals 13 residues. V dropped 7 bases and J dropped 0 bases, with 10 bases sitting between them.

This clonotype was counted at least ten times. The chain links TRBV27 to TRBJ2-2; no definite D call. CDR3 length: 14 amino acids. The V gene lost 8 bases and the J gene lost 0 bases, with 10 bases spanning the gap. Germline CDR1 is MNHEY and CDR2 is SMNVEV (reference sequence). CDR3 coding DNA: TGTGCCAGCTCCCGGCCGCCGAACACCGGGGAGCTGTTTTTT. The encoded protein is CASSRPPNTGELFF.

Notes on this clonotype: It may be a read error: a sequence one base away is much more abundant. The chain carries TRBV6-2 or TRBV6-3 and TRBJ2-2; D remains unclear. Germline-derived CDR1 and CDR2 are MNHEY and SVGEGT. Trimming shortened V by 1 base and J by 4 bases, and 4 bases separated the two germline ends. The CDR3 spans 13 residues. The CDR3 DNA is TGTGCCAGCAGTTACTATGGCACCGGGGAGCTGTTTTTT. As protein: CASSYYGTGELFF.

The chain combines TRBV2 with TRBJ1-1, with 8 bases lining up with TRBD1. The CDR3 is 15 residues long. The J segment lost 0 bases and the V segment lost 6 bases, leaving 6 bases of the junction unmatched. Germline CDR1 and CDR2: SNHLY and FYNNEI. In DNA form, the CDR3 reads TGTGCCAGCAGGAGGACAGGGAAGATGAACACTGAAGCTTTCTTT. It yields the protein CASRRTGKMNTEAFF.

The chain uses TRBV6-2 or TRBV6-3 and TRBJ1-3; D remains unclear. CDR3 length: 13 amino acids. Trimming pared 3 bases from V and 3 bases from J, leaving 6 bases between. Germline assignment: CDR1 MNHEY and CDR2 SVGEGT. CDR3 nucleotide sequence: TGTGCCAGCAGTTATTCGGTTGGAAACACCATATATTTT. This gives the protein CASSYSVGNTIYF.

This rearrangement joins TRBV10-2 to TRBJ2-7, with 14 positions matching TRBD2. This CDR3 spans 17 amino acids. V lost 2 bases, J lost 2 bases, and 5 bases stayed unmatched. CDR1 is WSHSY, CDR2 SAAADI, per germline. In DNA, the CDR3 is TGCGCCAGCAGTGAGGGACTAGCGGGAGGTAGTCCCTACGAGCAGTACTTC. Translating gives CASSEGLAGGSPYEQYF.

This clonotype was detected ten times or more. The CDR3 sequence is CSARRDTPYEQYF. In DNA, the CDR3 is TGCAGTGCTAGAAGGGACACCCCCTACGAGCAGTACTTC. The chain links TRBV20-1 to TRBJ2-7; tentative D call: TRBD1 (6 bases). CDR3 length: 13 residues. From germline, CDR1 is DFQATT and CDR2 SNEGSKA (reference sequence). Between the trimmed V and J ends, which lost 2 bases and 2 bases, there was a span of 10 bases.

This clonotype was detected ten times or more. This chain uses TRBV9 with TRBJ2-7, with 8 bases aligning to TRBD1. J gave up 6 bases and V 3 bases, and 11 bases lay outside the gene matches. Germline V CDR1 and CDR2: SGDLS, YYNGEE. The CDR3 runs 15 residues. The CDR3 DNA is TGTGCCAGCAGCGCTTCAAGGGACAGGTCAAGCGAGCAGTACTTC. It is translated as CASSASRDRSSEQYF. Filled out from reference TRBV9 and TRBJ2-7, the complete variable domain reads DSGVTQTPKHLITATGQRVTLRCSPRSGDLSVYWYQQSLDQGLQFLIQYYNGEERAKGNILERFSAQQFPDLHSELNLSSLELGDSALYFCASSASRDRSSEQYFGPGTRLTVT.

This clonotype was counted a few times. The V gene is TRBV7-2, the J gene TRBJ1-1; no firm D call. CDR3 length: 16 amino acids. Germline V lookup: CDR1 SGHTA, CDR2 FQGNSA. Trimming cost V 3 bases and J 0 bases, with 14 bases left between them. CDR3 nucleotide sequence: TGTGCCAGCAGCTTCCGGGGTCGTGGGCTGAACACTGAAGCTTTCTTT. Translated, it gives CASSFRGRGLNTEAFF.

The gene calls are TRBV18 and TRBJ2-1, with 7 bases identical to TRBD1. J gave up 1 base and V 5 bases, and 5 bases lay outside the gene matches. CDR3 length equals 15 residues. Germline CDR1 KGHSH, CDR2 LQKENI. CDR3 sequence (DNA): TGTGCCAGCTCATCGGGACAGACTTCCTACAATGAGCAGTTCTTC. Residues: CASSSGQTSYNEQFF.

The chain uses TRBV3-1 and TRBJ2-5, with D tentatively TRBD2 (6 bases). Trimming pared 4 bases from V and 4 bases from J, leaving 16 bases between. Germline CDR1 and CDR2: LGHDT and YNNKEL (reference sequence). The CDR3 has 15 amino acids. The CDR3 nucleotides read TGTGCCAGCAGCCCCCCCCGCGGGGAGGCAGAGACCCAGTACTTC. Residues: CASSPPRGEAETQYF.

This clonotype was recorded a few times. The chain has TRBV7-9 and TRBJ1-3; TRBD1 aligns across 8 bases. The CDR3 runs 16 residues. The germline V gene encodes CDR1 SEHNR and CDR2 FQNEAQ (reference sequence). With V trimmed by 0 bases and J by 5 bases, 6 bases remained unmatched. DNA for the CDR3: TGTGCCAGCAGCTTAGCGCCCCAGGGGGCCAGAAACACCATATATTTT. Translated, it gives CASSLAPQGARNTIYF.

This rearrangement joins TRBV18 to TRBJ2-2, with 8 bases identical to TRBD1. Germline CDR1 is KGHSH and CDR2 is LQKENI. Trimming cost V 3 bases and J 6 bases; bases outside gene matches: 6. The CDR3 has 15 residues. CDR3 in DNA: TGTGCCAGCTCACCGGGACAGGTTCTCGCCGGGGAGCTGTTTTTT. This sequence encodes CASSPGQVLAGELFF.

V gene TRBV5-1 combines with J gene TRBJ2-5; D might be TRBD1 (6 bases). Between the trimmed V and J ends, which lost 5 bases and 5 bases, there was a span of 10 bases. CDR1 and CDR2 (germline): SGHRS, YFSETQ. This CDR3 contains 12 residues. CDR3 amino acids: CASSGGWETQYF. CDR3 nucleotides: TGCGCCAGCAGTGGGGGCTGGGAGACCCAGTACTTC.

This clonotype occurred once. This chain joins TRBV6-2 or TRBV6-3 and TRBJ2-1; D is uncertain. In germline, CDR1 is MNHEY, CDR2 SVGEGT. This CDR3 comprises 14 residues. V lost 10 bases to trimming and J lost 1 base, with 14 bases between them. CDR3 nucleotide sequence: TGTGCCACTTATCCGGTAGCTTCCTACAATGAGCAGTTCTTC. Residues: CATYPVASYNEQFF.

This clonotype was observed a handful of times. The gene calls are TRBV20-1 and TRBJ2-7, with TRBD2 matching 8 bases. From germline, CDR1 is DFQATT and CDR2 SNEGSKA (reference sequence). The CDR3 consists of 14 residues. V trimming: 3 bases; J trimming: 6 bases; junction bases outside the gene matches: 10. This CDR3 reads CSARITGGRGEQYF. CDR3 bases: TGCAGTGCTAGGATTACGGGAGGGCGGGGCGAGCAGTACTTC.

This clonotype has a handful of counts. This chain links TRBV12-3 or TRBV12-4 with TRBJ2-6; D is undetermined. The CDR3 is 17 amino acids. V was cut by 6 bases and J by 0 bases, with 15 bases left in between. The CDR3 protein is CASRLRAPSSGANVLTF. As DNA, the CDR3 is TGTGCCAGCAGGCTTCGGGCTCCCTCCTCTGGGGCCAACGTCCTGACTTTC.

V usage is TRBV30 and J usage is TRBJ2-7, with D possibly being TRBD2 (5 bases). The length of the CDR3 is 14 residues. CDR1 GTSNPN and CDR2 SVGIG come from the germline V gene (reference sequence). V shed 6 bases and J shed 0 bases, with 15 bases lying between them. The CDR3 DNA sequence: TGTGCCTGCCGAACTCCGGGAAGCTCCTACGAGCAGTACTTC. Its protein product is CACRTPGSSYEQYF.

The rearrangement links TRBV9 to TRBJ2-1, with TRBD2 matching over 15 bases. CDR1 and CDR2 (germline): SGDLS, YYNGEE. The CDR3 sequence is 15 residues long. V gave up 3 bases and J gave up 14 bases; unmatched junction bases: 9. The CDR3 bases are TGTGCCAGCAGCGCCGGGACTAGCGGGAGGCCGAGGGAGTTCTTC. It codes for CASSAGTSGRPREFF.

This clonotype was recorded a few times. This chain connects TRBV6-5 to TRBJ1-6; 8 bases are a match to TRBD1. The CDR3 has 15 residues. V gave up 6 bases and J gave up 10 bases; unmatched junction bases: 11. The germline V gene encodes CDR1 MNHEY and CDR2 SVGAGI. The CDR3, as DNA: TGTGCCAGCAGCTATACAGGGGGAGGCGGGTCACCCCTCCACTTT. The encoded protein is CASSYTGGGGSPLHF.